The entry below describes one T cell receptor (beta chain). The data stem from a study of T cell responses to AZD1222 COVID-19 vaccine. Produced via immunoSEQ multiplex PCR; TCRdb's table is partial and in-frame only. The table has around 150,000 clones, about 93% seen once. The V gene's germline CDR1 is SEHNR and CDR2 FQNEAQ (reference sequence). The CDR3 runs to 16 residues. V lost 5 bases, J lost 4 bases, and 20 bases lay in between. This specimen was peripheral blood, taken 28 days after the second AZD1222 dose. The clonotype originates from an adult who received the AZD1222 COVID-19 vaccine. This chain links TRBV7-9 with TRBJ2-5; tentatively, D is TRBD2 (6 bases). DNA of the CDR3: TGTGCCAGCAGCCTTTCTGGGACGGAGGAGGGAGAGACCCAGTACTTC. This translates into CASSLSGTEEGETQYF.